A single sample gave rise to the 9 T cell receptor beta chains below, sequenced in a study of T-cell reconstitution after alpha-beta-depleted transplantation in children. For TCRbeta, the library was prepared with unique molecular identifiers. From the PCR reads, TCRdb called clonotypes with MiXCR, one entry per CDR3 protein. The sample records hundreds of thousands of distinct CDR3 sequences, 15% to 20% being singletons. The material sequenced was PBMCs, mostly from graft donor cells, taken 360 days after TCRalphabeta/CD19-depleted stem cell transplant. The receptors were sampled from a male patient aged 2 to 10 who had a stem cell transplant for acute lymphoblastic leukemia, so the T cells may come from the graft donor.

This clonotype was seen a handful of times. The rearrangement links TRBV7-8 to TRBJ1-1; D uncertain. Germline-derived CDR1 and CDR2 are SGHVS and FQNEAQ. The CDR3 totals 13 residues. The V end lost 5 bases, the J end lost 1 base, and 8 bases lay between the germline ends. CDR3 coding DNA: TGTGCCAGCAGCCAAGACGGGAACACTGAAGCTTTCTTT. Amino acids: CASSQDGNTEAFF. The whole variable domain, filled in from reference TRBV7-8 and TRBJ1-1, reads GAGVSQSPRYKVAKRGQDVALRCDPISGHVSLFWYQQALGQGPEFLTYFQNEAQLDKSGLPSDRFFAERPEGSVSTLKIQRTQQEDSAVYLCASSQDGNTEAFFGQGTRLTVV.

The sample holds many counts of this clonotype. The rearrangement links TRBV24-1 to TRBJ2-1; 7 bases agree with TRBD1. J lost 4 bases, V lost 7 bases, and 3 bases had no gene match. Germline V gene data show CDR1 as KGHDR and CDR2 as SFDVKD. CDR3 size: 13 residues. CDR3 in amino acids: CATRTGNYNEQFF. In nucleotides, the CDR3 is TGTGCCACCAGGACAGGGAATTACAATGAGCAGTTCTTC.

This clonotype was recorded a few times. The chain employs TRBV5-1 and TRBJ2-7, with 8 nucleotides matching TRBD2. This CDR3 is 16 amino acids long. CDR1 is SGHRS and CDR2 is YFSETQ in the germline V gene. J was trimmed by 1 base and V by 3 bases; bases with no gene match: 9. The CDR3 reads CASSSQGAGESYEQYF. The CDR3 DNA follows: TGCGCCAGCAGCTCCCAAGGAGCGGGAGAGTCCTACGAGCAGTACTTC. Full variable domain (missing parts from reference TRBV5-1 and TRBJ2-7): KAGVTQTPRYLIKTRGQQVTLSCSPISGHRSVSWYQQTPGQGLQFLFEYFSETQRNKGNFPGRFSGRQFSNSRSEMNVSTLELGDSALYLCASSSQGAGESYEQYFGPGTRLTVT.

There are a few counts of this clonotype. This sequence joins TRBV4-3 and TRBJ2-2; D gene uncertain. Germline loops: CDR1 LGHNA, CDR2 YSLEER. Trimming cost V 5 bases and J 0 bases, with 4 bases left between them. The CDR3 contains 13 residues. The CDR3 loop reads CASSGANTGELFF. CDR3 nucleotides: TGCGCCAGCAGCGGGGCGAACACCGGGGAGCTGTTTTTT.

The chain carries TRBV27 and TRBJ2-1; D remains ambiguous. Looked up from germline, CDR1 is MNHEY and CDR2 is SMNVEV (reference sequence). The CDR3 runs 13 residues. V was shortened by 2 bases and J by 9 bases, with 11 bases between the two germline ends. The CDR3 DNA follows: TGTGCCAGCAGTTTACTTAACGGCGCTGAGCAGTTCTTC. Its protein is CASSLLNGAEQFF.

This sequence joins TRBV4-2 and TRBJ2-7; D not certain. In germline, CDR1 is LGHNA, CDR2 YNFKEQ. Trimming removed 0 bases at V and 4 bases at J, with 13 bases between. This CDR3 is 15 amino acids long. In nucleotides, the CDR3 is TGTGCCAGCAGCCAAGAAGCTGACACCCCGTACGAGCAGTACTTC. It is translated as CASSQEADTPYEQYF.

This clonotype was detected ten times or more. The CDR3 DNA reads TGCGCCAGCAGCTTGTGGGGGATTAGCTCCTACAATGAGCAGTTCTTC. The encoded protein is CASSLWGISSYNEQFF. The chain links TRBV5-1 to TRBJ2-1; the D call may be TRBD1 or TRBD2 (5 bases each). The CDR3 is 16 amino acids. Germline-derived CDR1 and CDR2 are SGHRS and YFSETQ. Trimming left V 1 base short and J 0 bases short, with 11 bases between.

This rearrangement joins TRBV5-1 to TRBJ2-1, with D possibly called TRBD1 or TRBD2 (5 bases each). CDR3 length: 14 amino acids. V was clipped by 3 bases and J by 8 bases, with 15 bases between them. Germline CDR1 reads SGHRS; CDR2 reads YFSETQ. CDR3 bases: TGCGCCAGCAGCTGGGGACCCGGTGTGGATGAGCAGTTCTTC. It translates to CASSWGPGVDEQFF.

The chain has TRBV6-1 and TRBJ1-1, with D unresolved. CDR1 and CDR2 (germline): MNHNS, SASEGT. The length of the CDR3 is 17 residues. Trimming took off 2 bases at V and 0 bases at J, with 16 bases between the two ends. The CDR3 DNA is TGTGCCAGCAGTGAACTGCTCGGGTTCCCCATGAACACTGAAGCTTTCTTT. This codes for CASSELLGFPMNTEAFF.